The entry below gives a single T cell receptor beta chain sequence along with its context. Its antigen is as yet unknown. The sample comes from a study of PD-L1 blockade in urothelial cancer. Study overall: Males with urothelial cancer arising in the bladder constituted most of the roughly 30 patients. Blood was subjected to analysis at 3 weeks (second dose) and 6 weeks following treatment start. Blood-derived samples held a median approximately 140,000 T cells.

The CDR3 consists of 16 residues. Germline lookup yields CDR1 SGHRS and CDR2 YFSETQ. V lost 0 bases to trimming and J lost 2 bases, with 14 bases between them. Sequencing used immunoSEQ multiplex PCR; TCRdb keeps in-frame clones, though not all of them. The table lists just under 30,000 clones, 70% to 90% of them singletons. Findings and caveats of the study: Durable benefit accompanied greater 3-week expansion of tumor-associated blood clones.

This chain uses TRBV5-1 with TRBJ1-1; D ambiguous. Source: PBMCs, taken around atezolizumab (anti-PD-L1) treatment. This TCR was recovered from a man aged 50 or older with urothelial cancer. The chain's CDR3 is CASSLEPGWRNTEAFF. Here the CDR3 DNA reads TGCGCCAGCAGCTTGGAGCCGGGTTGGCGAAACACTGAAGCTTTCTTT.